The present T cell receptor (beta chain) was sequenced within a study of blood T cell repertoires in COVID-19. At the level of the study: The samples span acute and convalescent COVID-19 from the United States, Italy and Spain. The analysed material was cDNA or gDNA that came from T cells, B-cell-depleted T cells, or PBMCs.

Authors' processing steps: Reference gene primer amplification gave estimated nucleated cell counts. Method: immunoSEQ multiplex PCR; TCRdb's copy keeps in-frame clones and lacks some. D and trimming come from the DNA, and the V and J calls and clone size come from that table. The sample lists 300,000 to 350,000 clones, 80% to 90% seen once, with about 4% in the top ten. The V gene's germline CDR1 is SGDLS and CDR2 YYNGEE. This CDR3 spans 16 amino acids. V gave up 4 bases and J gave up 4 bases; unmatched junction bases: 12. Cohorts were determined from participant-reported clinical history. This chain links TRBV9 with TRBJ1-2; 8 bases map to TRBD1. Sequenced input: PBMCs or T cells enriched from blood (not recorded which). The source is a woman between 40 and 55 years old with acute COVID-19. CDR3 in amino acids: CASSLRGTGTGYGYTF. CDR3 DNA: TGTGCCAGCAGCCTCCGTGGTACCGGGACAGGCTATGGCTACACCTTC.